This T cell receptor beta chain comes out of a study of T cell responses to AZD1222 COVID-19 vaccine. Background on the study: Investigators merged groups given second doses at roughly 4 or roughly 12 weeks.

The V and J ends lost 3 bases and 2 bases respectively, with 7 bases between them. The CDR3 sequence is 13 residues long. Germline V gene sequence: CDR1 SGHAT, CDR2 FQDESV (reference sequence). Findings and limits, study-wide: Targets within unmutated variant regions were reportedly found for nearly half of spike-specific TCRs. Females outnumbered males among donors, who were mostly white British; clonal diversity was possibly underestimated.

This table comes from immunoSEQ multiplex PCR, and its TCRdb copy is limited to in-frame clones, with some not included. The table has about 130,000 clones, around 84% seen once. As regards this clone: What it binds is unknown.

The source is an adult in good health. The chain recombines TRBV11-1 with TRBJ1-2, with D hard to call. Source: peripheral blood, taken on day 0 of AZD1222 vaccination. For the CDR3, the DNA is TGTGCCAGCAGCTTGCGGCAGAACTATGGCTACACCTTC. It codes for CASSLRQNYGYTF.